This T cell receptor beta chain appears in the sequencing data of a study of blood T cell repertoires in COVID-19. Libraries were prepared by immunoSEQ multiplex PCR; TCRdb keeps only in-frame clonotypes and omits some of them. The top ten hold 7% to 9.5% of the sample, which has around 120,000 clones, almost 85% seen once. Trimming shortened V by 6 bases and J by 4 bases, and 18 bases separated the two germline ends. CDR1 is SGHTA and CDR2 is FQGNSA in the germline V gene. The CDR3 loop spans 16 amino acids. Sequenced: peripheral blood. The chain employs TRBV7-2 and TRBJ1-4; D is perhaps TRBD1 (6 bases). This TCR came from a man aged 65 to 85 with active or convalescent COVID-19. CDR3 region: CASRKTGLGSNEKLFF. As DNA, the CDR3 is TGTGCCAGCAGGAAAACAGGGTTGGGGAGTAATGAAAAACTGTTTTTT.